Shown below are 2 T cell receptor beta chains from a single sample sequenced in a study of CD8+CD57+ T cells in acquired aplastic anemia. Using genomic DNA as the template, TCR beta VDJ and CDR3 profiling was carried out. TCRdb ran MiXCR on the reads and lists one entry per CDR3 protein. The sample gives about 190,000 distinct CDR3 sequences, roughly half of which show up once; roughly 15% is in the top ten. Sequencing used sorted CD4+, CD8+, or CD8+CD57+ T cells (not recorded which) from PBMCs. The receptors originated from a human donor in good health, serving as a control.

This clonotype was detected ten times or more. CDR3 sequence (DNA): TGTGCCAGCAGTTACTCGACAGGGTGGATTAATTCACCCCTCCACTTT. Its translation: CASSYSTGWINSPLHF. J is TRBJ1-6 and V is TRBV6-5, with TRBD1 matching 7 bases. Germline CDR1 reads MNHEY; CDR2 reads SVGAGI. The CDR3 is made up of 16 amino acids. The J segment lost 6 bases and the V segment lost 0 bases, leaving 5 bases of the junction unmatched.

This sequence joins TRBV4-2 and TRBJ2-7; D tentatively reads TRBD1 or TRBD2 (5 bases each). The germline CDR1 and CDR2 sequences are LGHNA and YNFKEQ. The CDR3 is made up of 17 amino acids. Trimming took 0 bases from V and 3 from J, leaving 18 bases between them. DNA for the CDR3: TGTGCCAGCAGCCAAGATGAGGGGAACAAGGGAATCTACGAGCAGTACTTC. It encodes CASSQDEGNKGIYEQYF.